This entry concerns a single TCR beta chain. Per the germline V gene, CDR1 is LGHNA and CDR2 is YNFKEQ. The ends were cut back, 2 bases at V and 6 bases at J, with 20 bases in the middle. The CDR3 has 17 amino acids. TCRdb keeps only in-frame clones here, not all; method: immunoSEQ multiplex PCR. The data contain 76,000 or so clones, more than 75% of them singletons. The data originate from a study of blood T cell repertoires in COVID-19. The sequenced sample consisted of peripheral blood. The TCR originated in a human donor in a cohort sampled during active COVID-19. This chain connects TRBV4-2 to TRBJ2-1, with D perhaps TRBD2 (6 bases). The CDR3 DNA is TGTGCCAGCAGCCAAATCATGGGGACTGGGTCCACCAATGAGCAGTTCTTC. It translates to CASSQIMGTGSTNEQFF.